Described below is a single T cell receptor (beta chain) sequence and its context. This specimen belongs to a study of blood T cell repertoires in COVID-19. Here immunoSEQ multiplex PCR was the method, and the copy in TCRdb shows in-frame clones only, minus some. Here the sample spans about 81,000 clones, approximately 86% being singletons. Germline trimming cut 4 bases from V and 4 bases from J; bases unmatched to any gene: 6. Germline V gene sequence: CDR1 LGHDT, CDR2 YNNKEL (reference sequence). The CDR3 loop spans 15 amino acids. Sequencing was performed on peripheral blood. The chain has TRBV3-1 (or the pseudogene TRBV3-2) and TRBJ2-1; TRBD2 matches at 8 bases. This receptor was identified in a man in his 70s with acute or convalescent COVID-19. CDR3 sequence reads: CASSLGRGGYNEQFF. The CDR3 DNA follows: TGTGCCAGCAGCCTGGGACGGGGGGGATACAATGAGCAGTTCTTC.